This T cell receptor (beta chain) was captured in a study of monozygotic twins with inflammatory bowel disease. General study points: Sharing of clonotypes with others was lower in IBD patients than in healthy twins, and this was especially so with disease activity. The existence of one strong signal or clonotype linked to IBD lacked support.

No DNA is given; TCRdb re-called the 5' RACE reads and lists each CDR3 protein once. This sample's clone table lists some 99,000 distinct CDR3 sequences. Germline assignment: CDR1 MNHNS and CDR2 SASEGT. The CDR3 covers 12 residues. Comments on this clonotype: Its antigen is unknown.

The chain is built from TRBV6-1 and TRBJ1-2. The source is a human donor with ulcerative colitis or Crohn's disease, or a healthy co-twin of an affected twin (not recorded which). Material for sequencing was blood. CDR3 amino acids: CASSEWIYGYTF.